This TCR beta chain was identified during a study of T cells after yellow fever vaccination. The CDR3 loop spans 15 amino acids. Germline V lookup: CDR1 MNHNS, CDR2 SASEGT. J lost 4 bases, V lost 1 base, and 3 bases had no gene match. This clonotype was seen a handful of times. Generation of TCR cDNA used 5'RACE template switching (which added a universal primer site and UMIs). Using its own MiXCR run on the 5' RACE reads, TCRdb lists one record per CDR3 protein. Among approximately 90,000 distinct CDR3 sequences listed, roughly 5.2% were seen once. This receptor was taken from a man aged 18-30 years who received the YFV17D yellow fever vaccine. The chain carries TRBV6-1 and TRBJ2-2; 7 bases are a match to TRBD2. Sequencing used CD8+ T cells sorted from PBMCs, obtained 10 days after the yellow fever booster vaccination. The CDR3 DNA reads TGTGCCAGCAGTGAAGGGACTAGTCCCACCGGGGAGCTGTTTTTT. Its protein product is CASSEGTSPTGELFF.